This T cell receptor (beta chain) was identified in a study of T cells in tuberculosis. Study in general: Sequenced TCRs come from CD1B-GMM tetramer-binding T cells. Overall study results and limits: Active tuberculosis cases were adults; controls were adolescents. Smaller distances to GMM-specific TCRs suggested their expansion in active tuberculosis.

Points on this clone: Its target is unknown.

Data came from immunoSEQ multiplex PCR; TCRdb stores just in-frame clones and leaves some out. This sample yields some 40,000 clones, of which roughly 96% are seen a single time; about 3.7% belongs to the top ten. Tuberculin skin test and IGRA determined adolescents' latent tuberculosis status at entry. This sequence was found in a donor aged 5 to 30 with latent tuberculosis or without tuberculosis infection. Sequenced: PBMCs.

CDR3 DNA sequence: TGCGCCAGCAGCTTGGAATGGGGCGTGTACAATGAGCAGTTCTTC. Amino acids: CASSLEWGVYNEQFF. The chain joins TRBV5-1 to TRBJ2-1, with D possibly matching TRBD1 (5 bases). The CDR3 length is 15 residues. Trimming left V 0 bases short and J 4 bases short, with 11 bases between. Germline lookup yields CDR1 SGHRS and CDR2 YFSETQ.